Reported below is one TCR beta chain. What it recognizes is unknown. The read ends 3 residues before the CDR3 terminus; that terminus is restored from the germline J gene. Cervical HPV DNA detected by MY09/MY11 PCR, typed by dot-blot. V was cut by 3 bases and J by 3 bases, with 14 bases left in between. The CDR3 sequence is 14 residues long. Germline lookup yields CDR1 DFQATT and CDR2 SNEGSKA (reference sequence). This entry is derived from a study of T cells in women clearing cervical HPV infection. Study at large: Case blood drawn at lesion detection; control blood after infection cleared. With HLA typing for only a few women, HLA confounding remains possible.

Assay used: immunoSEQ multiplex PCR; TCRdb lists only in-frame clones, some missing. This repertoire includes some 20,000 clones. The study, taken as a whole, reports: CIN3+ cases had significantly higher TCR richness than controls; evenness did not differ.

Sequenced material: blood buffy coat. This sequence was found in a woman between 18 and 69 years old with a cervical HPV16 infection that either progressed to CIN3+ or cleared (not recorded which). The chain employs TRBV20-1 and TRBJ1-1; tentatively, D is TRBD1 (5 bases). The CDR3 DNA, read in part, is TGCAGTGCTAGTCGACGGGGGAGGGACACTGAA. Translating gives CSASRRGRDTE. The full-length CDR3 reads as CSASRRGRDTEAFF.